This T cell receptor (beta chain) is from a study of T cell repertoires in ileal Crohn's disease. Study-level background: Patients had a median roughly 8-year disease duration, and around 35% were active smokers. About half of patients got postoperative therapy: some 11 thiopurines, roughly 19 anti-TNF.

General observations from the study: All patients with clonality above 26.8% had endoscopic recurrence. Clonal expansions were more frequent in active smokers than non-smokers at surgery.

Profiling relied on immunoSEQ multiplex PCR, and the TCRdb table lists in-frame clones only, not all of them. This repertoire shows 5,500 to 7,000 clones, roughly 82% found once; its top ten account for about an eighth. In regard to this clone: Antigen specificity is unknown.

The ends were cut back, 2 bases at V and 1 base at J, with 13 bases in the middle. The CDR3 sequence is 15 residues long. From germline, CDR1 is GTSNPN and CDR2 SVGIG (reference sequence). The V call is TRBV30, the J call TRBJ2-3; maybe TRBD1 (6 bases). The sequenced material came from ileal tissue. The receptor was isolated from an adult with Crohn's disease. The CDR3 is CAWSRTAMGTDTQYF. CDR3 in DNA: TGTGCCTGGAGTCGGACAGCGATGGGCACAGATACGCAGTATTTT.